Listed below are T cell receptor beta chains from one sample, sequenced in a study of cytomegalovirus exposure and HLA in healthy donors. The assay was immunoSEQ multiplex PCR, and TCRdb's table has in-frame clones only and misses some. This sample has about 120,000 clones; 50% to 65% occur once, and the top ten carry approximately 9.1%. The specimen sequenced was PBMCs. The receptors were gathered from a man in his forties in good health and CMV-seropositive. Each CDR3 is given with its conserved first and last residue. Fields, in order: clone size, D gene, J gene, V gene, CDR3 DNA, CDR3 protein. D genes are given only for firm matches. Not every row has a clone size; where given, it reads once, few, many or a size class.

NA | TRBD1 | TRBJ1-4 | TRBV2 | TGTGCCAGCAGTGATCGTCAGGGGGATGAAAAACTGTTTTTT | CASSDRQGDEKLFF
NA | NA | TRBJ2-7 | TRBV21-1 | TGTGCCAGCAGCAGCAGGGTTATACACTACGAGCAGTACTTC | CASSSRVIHYEQYF
NA | NA | TRBJ2-3 | TRBV7-3 | TGTGCCAGCAGCTTAACGTCGATAGCTACTAGCACAGATACGCAGTATTTT | CASSLTSIATSTDTQYF
few | NA | TRBJ1-4 | TRBV4-2 | TGTGCCAGCAGCCAACCACTCGGGGGGGCGTCCAGAGAAAAACTGTTTTTT | CASSQPLGGASREKLFF
few | TRBD1 | TRBJ1-2 | TRBV4-1 | TGCGCCAGCAGCCAAGAACCCCGACAGGGGATAGAGGCCTTC | CASSQEPRQGIEAF
few | NA | TRBJ1-1 | TRBV21-1 | TGTGCCAGCAGCAAAGCCAGGGTCGATGACACTGAAGCTTTCTTT | CASSKARVDDTEAFF
NA | NA | TRBJ1-6 | TRBV6-6 | TGTGCCAGCAGTTGGGAAGACAGACAGAATTCACCCCTCCACTTT | CASSWEDRQNSPLHF
NA | NA | TRBJ2-7 | TRBV11-2 | TGTGCCAGCAGCTTAGGCCAGATTCAGTACGAGCAGTACTTC | CASSLGQIQYEQYF
NA | NA | TRBJ2-7 | TRBV7-6 | TGTGCCAGCAGCTCATCAGGATCCTCCTACGAGCAGTACTTC | CASSSSGSSYEQYF
NA | NA | TRBJ1-1 | TRBV9 | TGTGCCAGCAGCGAGGGGCCGATCGGGACTGTGAACACTGAAGCTTTCTTT | CASSEGPIGTVNTEAFF
NA | TRBD1 | TRBJ2-7 | TRBV14 | TGTGCCAGCAGCCAAGGACCGACAGGGAGCGGTTACGAGCAGTACTTC | CASSQGPTGSGYEQYF
few | TRBD1 | TRBJ2-7 | TRBV11-2 | TGTGCCAGCAGCCCGGGACAGGGACTACCCCCCTACTTC | CASSPGQGLPPYF
NA | NA | TRBJ1-5 | TRBV7-8 | TGTGCCAGCAGCTTAATTGGGGGCGCGGAGGCGAGCAATCAGCCCCAGCATTTT | CASSLIGGAEASNQPQHF
NA | NA | TRBJ1-4 | TRBV9 | TGTGCCAGCAGCGTTTCAGGGTTGGGAGAAAAACTGTTTTTT | CASSVSGLGEKLFF
NA | TRBD1 | TRBJ1-5 | TRBV11-2 | TGTGCCAGCAGCACCGGGACAGGGGGACCTCAGCCCCAGCATTTT | CASSTGTGGPQPQHF
few | NA | TRBJ1-2 | TRBV19 | TGTGCCAGTAGTATATCCCTTCGCCAGGGCCGCTACACCTTC | CASSISLRQGRYTF
NA | TRBD2 | TRBJ2-1 | TRBV19 | TGTGCCAGTAGTCCGATAGCGGGAGCTAGCTCCTACAATGAGCAGTTCTTC | CASSPIAGASSYNEQFF
NA | TRBD2 | TRBJ2-7 | TRBV7-2 | TGTGCCAGCAGCTCAGTAGCGGGCAACTACGAGCAGTACTTC | CASSSVAGNYEQYF
NA | NA | TRBJ2-7 | TRBV19 | TGTGCCAGTAGTAACGGGGGAAGCTCCTACGAGCAGTACTTC | CASSNGGSSYEQYF
NA | NA | TRBJ1-1 | TRBV28 | TGTGCCAGCAGTTTCTGGGCAGAGTCGGCCACTGAAGCTTTCTTT | CASSFWAESATEAFF
NA | TRBD1 | TRBJ2-7 | TRBV6-1 | TGTGCCAGCAGTGAACCCGGACAGGCCCCTGGCGAGCAGTACTTC | CASSEPGQAPGEQYF
NA | TRBD2 | TRBJ2-2 | TRBV27 | TGTGCCAGCTGCCCGGGACTAGCGGGGGGGCCGAGGACCGGGGAGCTGTTTTTT | CASCPGLAGGPRTGELFF
NA | NA | TRBJ2-2 | TRBV9 | TGTGCCAGCAGCGTAGATCCAGGGACGAACACCGGGGAGCTGTTTTTT | CASSVDPGTNTGELFF
NA | NA | TRBJ1-2 | TRBV29-1 | TGCAGCGTGAACGGGCGGGGCTATGGCTACACCTTC | CSVNGRGYGYTF
NA | TRBD1 | TRBJ1-5 | TRBV9 | TGTGCCAGCAGCCCCTCGACAGGGTTTAATCAGCCCCAGCATTTT | CASSPSTGFNQPQHF
few | TRBD1 | TRBJ2-7 | TRBV5-1 | TGCGCCAGCAGCCCCGACAGGGGCAGCCCTCCCGAGCAGTACTTC | CASSPDRGSPPEQYF